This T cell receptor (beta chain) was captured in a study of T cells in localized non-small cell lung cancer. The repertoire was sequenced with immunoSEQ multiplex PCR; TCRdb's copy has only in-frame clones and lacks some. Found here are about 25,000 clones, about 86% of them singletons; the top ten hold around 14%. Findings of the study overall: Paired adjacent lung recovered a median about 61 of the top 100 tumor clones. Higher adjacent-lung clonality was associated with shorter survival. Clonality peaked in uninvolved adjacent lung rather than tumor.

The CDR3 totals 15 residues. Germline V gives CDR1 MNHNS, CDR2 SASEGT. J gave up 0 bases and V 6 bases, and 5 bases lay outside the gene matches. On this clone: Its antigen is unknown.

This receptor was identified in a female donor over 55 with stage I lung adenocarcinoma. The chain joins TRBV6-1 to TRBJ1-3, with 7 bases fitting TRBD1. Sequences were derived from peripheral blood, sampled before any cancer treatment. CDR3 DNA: TGTGCCAGCAGCAGGGACAGCTCCTCTGGAAACACCATATATTTT. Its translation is CASSRDSSSGNTIYF.